A selection of T cell receptor beta chains follows, all from one sample in a study of follicular helper T cells after annual influenza vaccination. The repertoire was sequenced with immunoSEQ multiplex PCR; TCRdb's copy has only in-frame clones and lacks some. The sample includes about 10,000 clones, 80% to 90% of them seen just once. This sample comprised CXCR5+ CD38- circulating T follicular helper cells from blood, obtained 7 days after influenza vaccination. These receptors all come from an adult who received the influenza vaccine. Both conserved end residues are part of each CDR3. A D gene is named only where the DNA matches it firmly. Rows give clone size only sometimes, using once, few, many, or a class for an expanded clone.

clone size	J gene	V gene	D gene	CDR3 protein	CDR3 DNA
NA	TRBJ1-1	TRBV6-4	NA	CASSEGMERHTEAFF	TGTGCCAGCAGTGAAGGGATGGAGCGACACACTGAAGCTTTCTTT
NA	TRBJ2-3	TRBV7-2	TRBD2	CASSLGLAGGPTDTQYF	TGTGCCAGCAGCTTGGGACTAGCGGGGGGGCCCACAGATACGCAGTATTTT
NA	TRBJ2-2	TRBV7-9	NA	CASSLGSTGELFF	TGTGCCAGCAGCCTGGGGAGCACCGGGGAGCTGTTTTTT
NA	TRBJ2-7	TRBV29-1	NA	CSVDGDGAPYF	TGCAGCGTGGACGGGGACGGAGCACCGTACTTC
NA	TRBJ1-1	TRBV27	TRBD1	CASSLSVTRGSTEAFF	TGTGCCAGCAGTTTATCGGTAACCAGGGGGAGCACTGAAGCTTTCTTT
NA	TRBJ2-2	TRBV25-1	TRBD2	CASRGSGGSGELFF	TGTGCCAGCAGGGGTAGTGGCGGGAGCGGGGAGCTGTTTTTT
NA	TRBJ2-6	TRBV7-3	NA	CASIDRAGANVLTF	TGTGCCAGCATCGACCGCGCGGGGGCCAACGTCCTGACTTTC
once	TRBJ2-7	TRBV30	NA	CAWSVTGILYEQYF	TGTGCCTGGAGTGTAACAGGGATTCTCTACGAGCAGTACTTC
NA	TRBJ1-6	TRBV6-5	NA	CASSYYGFNSPLHF	TGTGCCAGCAGTTACTACGGTTTTAATTCACCCCTCCACTTT
few	TRBJ2-7	TRBV5-1	NA	CASVASPGAYEQYF	TGCGCCAGCGTCGCTAGCCCGGGAGCCTACGAGCAGTACTTC
NA	TRBJ2-3	TRBV5-1	NA	CASSLEGTADTQYF	TGCGCCAGCAGCCTTGAAGGGACGGCAGATACGCAGTATTTT
NA	TRBJ1-4	TRBV4-3	TRBD1	CASSQNLGQGEKLFF	TGCGCCAGCAGCCAGAACCTGGGACAGGGGGAAAAACTGTTTTTT
few	TRBJ1-5	TRBV15	NA	CATSRGSSGQPQHF	TGTGCCACCAGCAGAGGCTCGAGTGGTCAGCCCCAGCATTTT
NA	TRBJ2-1	TRBV7-8	TRBD2	CASSPLAGGKYNEQFF	TGTGCCAGCAGCCCTCTAGCGGGGGGGAAATACAATGAGCAGTTCTTC
few	TRBJ2-3	TRBV28	NA	CASSFSQGGTDTQYF	TGTGCCAGCAGTTTTAGCCAAGGAGGCACAGATACGCAGTATTTT
NA	TRBJ1-2	TRBV6-5	NA	CASSEGLGGYTF	TGTGCCAGCAGTGAGGGTTTGGGTGGCTACACCTTC
few	TRBJ1-5	TRBV19	NA	CASSMVGGSNQPQHF	TGTGCCAGTAGTATGGTAGGAGGCAGCAATCAGCCCCAGCATTTT
NA	TRBJ1-1	TRBV5-1	TRBD1	CASRKQGWDTEAFF	TGCGCCAGCAGGAAACAGGGGTGGGACACTGAAGCTTTCTTT
NA	TRBJ1-2	TRBV7-8	NA	CASSPGGAYGYTF	TGTGCCAGCAGCCCTGGGGGGGCGTATGGCTACACCTTC
NA	TRBJ2-6	TRBV7-9	NA	CARGPILYSGANVLTF	TGTGCCAGAGGTCCAATTCTCTACTCTGGGGCCAACGTCCTGACTTTC
NA	TRBJ1-2	TRBV6-5	NA	CASSDPIGGYTF	TGTGCCAGCAGTGACCCAATTGGGGGCTACACCTTC
NA	TRBJ2-1	TRBV27	NA	CASTRPGAADEQFF	TGTGCCAGCACCCGCCCCGGGGCCGCGGATGAGCAGTTCTTC
NA	TRBJ1-1	TRBV5-1	NA	CASSFDKNTEAFF	TGCGCCAGCAGCTTTGACAAGAACACTGAAGCTTTCTTT
NA	TRBJ2-7	TRBV10-3	TRBD2	CAISESGAGGLYEQYF	TGTGCCATCAGTGAGTCGGGAGCGGGGGGGCTCTACGAGCAGTACTTC
NA	TRBJ2-3	TRBV27	NA	CASTPLAQERDTQYF	TGTGCCAGCACCCCGCTGGCCCAGGAGAGAGATACGCAGTATTTT
NA	TRBJ1-1	TRBV27	NA	CASFLQGGTEAFF	TGTGCCAGCTTTCTCCAGGGTGGAACTGAAGCTTTCTTT
NA	TRBJ1-6	TRBV6-5	NA	CASKQQSSYNSPLHF	TGTGCCAGCAAACAACAGAGCTCCTATAATTCACCCCTCCACTTT
NA	TRBJ1-4	TRBV28	NA	CASSNTINEKLFF	TGTGCCAGCAGTAATACTATAAATGAAAAACTGTTTTTT
NA	TRBJ1-6	TRBV6-6	NA	CASSYRNRVPDSPLHF	TGTGCCAGCAGTTATCGGAACAGGGTTCCCGATTCACCCCTCCACTTT
NA	TRBJ2-1	TRBV5-1	TRBD2	CASSTKRGSNEQFF	TGCGCCAGCAGCACAAAGCGGGGTTCCAATGAGCAGTTCTTC
NA	TRBJ2-7	TRBV30	NA	CAWSVGLSINEQYF	TGTGCCTGGAGTGTAGGGCTGTCAATTAACGAGCAGTACTTC
NA	TRBJ2-2	TRBV5-4	TRBD1	CASSFDRAGELFF	TGTGCCAGCAGCTTTGACAGGGCCGGGGAGCTGTTTTTT
NA	TRBJ2-1	TRBV5-1	NA	CASSWGVNNEQFF	TGCGCCAGCAGCTGGGGGGTTAACAATGAGCAGTTCTTC
NA	TRBJ1-1	TRBV14	NA	CASSQVGRTQNTEAFF	TGTGCCAGCAGCCAAGTTGGTCGGACACAGAACACTGAAGCTTTCTTT
NA	TRBJ1-5	TRBV14	NA	CASSQDRQVNNQPQHF	TGTGCCAGCAGCCAAGATCGACAGGTTAACAATCAGCCCCAGCATTTT
NA	TRBJ2-7	TRBV4-1	TRBD2	CASSQTTSGEGYEQYF	TGCGCCAGCAGCCAAACGACTAGCGGGGAAGGCTACGAGCAGTACTTC
NA	TRBJ1-3	TRBV11-1	TRBD1	CASSLSRDRDDNTIYF	TGTGCCAGCAGCTTGTCCCGGGACAGGGACGACAACACCATATATTTT
NA	TRBJ1-4	TRBV5-4	TRBD1	CASSATGEPNEKLFF	TGTGCCAGCAGCGCTACAGGGGAACCTAATGAAAAACTGTTTTTT
NA	TRBJ1-1	TRBV25-1	NA	CASREGQREAFF	TGTGCCAGCAGAGAGGGCCAACGGGAAGCTTTCTTT
NA	TRBJ2-2	TRBV19	TRBD2	CASSILRSRGGGTGELFF	TGTGCCAGTAGTATTCTCCGTTCACGCGGGGGTGGGACCGGGGAGCTGTTTTTT
NA	TRBJ2-3	TRBV19	NA	CASSEGVPDTQYF	TGTGCCAGTAGTGAGGGGGTCCCAGATACGCAGTATTTT
NA	TRBJ1-1	TRBV27	NA	CASSLSWDLEAFF	TGTGCCAGCAGTTTATCTTGGGACTTGGAAGCTTTCTTT
NA	TRBJ1-6	TRBV30	NA	CAWTNGVSNSPLHF	TGTGCCTGGACGAATGGGGTCAGTAATTCACCCCTCCACTTT
NA	TRBJ2-2	TRBV5-1	NA	CASRPSNTGELFF	TGCGCCAGCAGGCCATCGAACACCGGGGAGCTGTTTTTT
NA	TRBJ2-7	TRBV6-6	NA	CASSYSWPGSEQYF	TGTGCCAGCAGTTACTCGTGGCCAGGCAGCGAGCAGTACTTC
NA	TRBJ2-7	TRBV18	NA	CASSPPPGGITYEQYF	TGTGCCAGCTCACCTCCCCCTGGGGGCATAACCTACGAGCAGTACTTC